These 2 T cell receptor beta chains came from one sample sequenced in a study of Graves' ophthalmopathy and Graves' hyperthyroidism. Amplification of TCR beta CDR3 regions used RNA transcripts. HTBI primers were used in a first-round RT-PCR, which preceded a second-round multiplex PCR. TCRdb re-called the multiplex PCR reads with MiXCR, one entry per CDR3 protein. The table records about 170,000 distinct CDR3 sequences, more than 30% of them present only once. The sample was peripheral blood. These receptors were collected from a woman between 40 and 55 years old with Graves' ophthalmopathy.

This sequence joins TRBV10-3 and TRBJ2-7; D possibly corresponds to TRBD2 (5 bases). V lost 11 bases and J 4 bases, leaving 15 bases between the germline ends. This CDR3 spans 12 amino acids. In germline, CDR1 is ENHRY, CDR2 SYGVKD. As DNA, the CDR3 is TGTGCCTCCGGACCGGGGAAATACGAGCAGTACTTC. This translates into CASGPGKYEQYF.

The rearrangement links TRBV24-1 to TRBJ2-5; no firm D call. The germline V gene encodes CDR1 KGHDR and CDR2 SFDVKD. The CDR3 runs 13 residues. Trimming left V 2 bases short and J 1 base short, with 4 bases between. CDR3 region: CATSDSGQETQYF. The DNA of the CDR3 is TGTGCCACCAGTGATTCAGGCCAAGAGACCCAGTACTTC.